Listed below are T cell receptor beta chains from one sample, sequenced in a study of shared clonotypes between healthy human individuals. Profiled with immunoSEQ multiplex PCR; TCRdb holds only in-frame clones, not every one. The table lists about 2 million clones, roughly 94% of them singletons. The sample taken for sequencing was naive CD4+ T cells sorted from blood. These receptors came from a man aged 18 to 30 in good health. Each CDR3 is given with its conserved first and last residue. Fields, in order: J gene, D gene, V gene, CDR3 protein. D genes are given only for firm matches.

TRBJ1-1,.,TRBV6-6,CAGHGGGEAFF
TRBJ2-2,TRBD2,TRBV7-6,CASSLSSGENTGELFF
TRBJ2-1,.,TRBV18,CASSPYLVTAENEQFF
TRBJ2-3,.,TRBV10-3,CAISAEDTQYF
TRBJ1-1,.,TRBV12-5,CASGLGHVNTEAFF
TRBJ1-6,TRBD1,TRBV2,CASSGTGGANSPLHF
TRBJ2-1,.,TRBV29-1,CSVERLSSYNEQFF
TRBJ2-7,.,TRBV7-8,CASSLLAVKGEQYF
TRBJ2-7,.,TRBV2,CASRSPGYTYEQYF
TRBJ1-2,.,TRBV6-1,CASSEEQAPRGYTF